This T cell receptor beta chain was recorded in a study of T cells in Graves' hyperthyroidism and ophthalmopathy. Ophthalmopathy in the patients scored at least 3 on Clinical Activity Score and at least 4 on NOSPECS grade, lasting under 3 months. The study excluded patients with uncontrolled infection, other autoimmune disease, pregnancy or lactation. Orbital computed tomography, thyroid ultrasound, serum thyroxine and TRAb, and clinical symptoms together informed the diagnoses. A remark on this clonotype: Its antigen is currently unknown.

General study results and limits: The model's output predicted ophthalmopathy at a median of around 6.9 months prior to onset.

With 3 bases clipped from V and 4 bases from J, the junction kept 5 bases outside the gene matches. CDR1 SQVTM and CDR2 ANQGSEA come from the germline V gene. The CDR3 is 14 residues long. There were TCR beta CDR3 regions amplified from RNA transcripts. In the first-round RT-PCR of the TCR CDR3, the HTBI primer set was used. TCRdb fed the multiplex PCR reads into MiXCR, producing one record per CDR3 protein. Among over 450,000 distinct CDR3 sequences, about 15% were seen once, and the ten largest hold 17%. This sequence joins TRBV29-1 and TRBJ1-2; 10 bases align to TRBD1. This TCR came from a woman aged 18-29 years with Graves' ophthalmopathy. Sequences were obtained from blood. CDR3 sequence reads: CSVDVGQGLYGYTF. The CDR3 DNA reads TGCAGCGTTGACGTGGGACAGGGGCTCTATGGCTACACCTTC.